A selection of T cell receptor beta chains follows, all from one sample in a study of T cell repertoires in cytomegalovirus infection. TCRdb fed the reads into MiXCR, producing one record per CDR3 protein. The sample holds 700,000 to 950,000 distinct CDR3 sequences; approximately 32% are singletons and the top ten take over 10%. These receptors have no known antigen. The sequencing here drew on cultured CD8+ T cells from PBMCs, taken from culture after CMV antigen stimulation. These receptors originate from a human donor in good health (CMV status not recorded). Some clones in this sample may be carry-over from other donors' samples. The CDR3 runs from the conserved cysteine through the conserved F or W. D genes are given only for firm matches. Clone size is shown for a subset of rows, as once, few, many or a class of expanded clone.

.	.	TRBV12-3/TRBV12-4	TRBJ1-3	17	CASTFLMGGGPGNTIYF	TGTGCCAGCACCTTCCTTATGGGGGGAGGCCCTGGAAACACCATATATTTT
.	many	TRBV7-6	TRBJ1-2	14	CASSSPAAGYGYTF	TGTGCCAGCAGCTCCCCGGCCGCTGGCTATGGCTACACCTTC
.	.	TRBV5-6	TRBJ2-2	13	CASSATITGELFF	TGTGCCAGCAGCGCTACAATCACCGGGGAGCTGTTTTTT
.	medium-sized	TRBV5-5	TRBJ2-7	14	CASSWRETLYEQYF	TGTGCCAGCAGCTGGAGGGAAACCCTTTACGAGCAGTACTTC
.	.	TRBV7-9	TRBJ2-7	15	CASSPLEGTLGEQYF	TGTGCCAGCAGCCCCCTTGAGGGCACCCTAGGGGAGCAGTACTTC
.	few	TRBV15	TRBJ2-3	14	CATSRDLPPDTQYF	TGTGCCACCAGCAGAGATTTGCCCCCAGATACGCAGTATTTT
TRBD1	many	TRBV5-4	TRBJ2-5	16	CASSLARGQVQETQYF	TGTGCCAGCAGCTTGGCGCGGGGACAGGTTCAAGAGACCCAGTACTTC
.	.	TRBV6-2/TRBV6-3	TRBJ2-5	13	CASSYFPWETQYF	TGTGCCAGCAGTTACTTCCCATGGGAGACCCAGTACTTC
TRBD1	.	TRBV7-9	TRBJ2-7	17	CASSSSTQGVFSYEQYF	TGTGCCAGCAGCTCGTCCACCCAGGGGGTGTTCTCCTACGAGCAGTACTTC
.	.	TRBV12-3/TRBV12-4	TRBJ1-2	13	CAAGQSPNYGYTF	TGTGCGGCAGGACAGTCACCGAACTATGGCTACACCTTC
.	many	TRBV12-3/TRBV12-4	TRBJ1-5	12	CASSLAYQPQHF	TGTGCCAGCAGTTTAGCATATCAGCCCCAGCATTTT
TRBD1	few	TRBV7-6	TRBJ1-2	16	CASSFIPRDRNYGYTF	TGTGCCAGCAGCTTTATACCCCGGGACAGGAACTATGGCTACACCTTC
.	.	TRBV6-6	TRBJ2-7	11	CASSYSIEQYF	TGTGCCAGCAGTTACTCCATCGAGCAGTACTTC
.	once	TRBV12-3/TRBV12-4	TRBJ1-2	12	CASSGGAHGYTF	TGTGCCAGCTCGGGCGGCGCCCATGGCTACACCTTC
.	many	TRBV7-8	TRBJ2-1	14	CASGGGAQYNEQFF	TGTGCCAGCGGCGGGGGCGCGCAATACAATGAGCAGTTCTTC
TRBD1	.	TRBV10-3	TRBJ1-1	16	CAIGNWQRGLDTEAFF	TGTGCCATCGGCAATTGGCAGAGGGGGCTGGACACTGAAGCTTTCTTT
.	.	TRBV19	TRBJ1-1	14	CASSRAGMNTEAFF	TGTGCCAGTAGTAGGGCAGGTATGAACACTGAAGCTTTCTTT
TRBD1	once	TRBV12-3/TRBV12-4	TRBJ1-5	18	CASSLLLLSGRGRQPQHF	TGTGCCAGCAGTTTACTTCTATTGTCTGGGAGGGGGCGTCAGCCCCAGCATTTT
.	few	TRBV27	TRBJ2-1	15	CASRTRGSSYNEQFF	TGTGCCAGCAGAACCCGGGGGAGCTCCTACAATGAGCAGTTCTTC
TRBD2	.	TRBV6-2/TRBV6-3	TRBJ2-3	15	CASRRTSGGSDTQYF	TGTGCCAGCAGAAGGACTAGCGGGGGGTCAGATACGCAGTATTTT
.	.	TRBV5-5	TRBJ2-6	16	CASSLDPTSGANVLTF	TGTGCCAGCAGCTTGGATCCGACCTCTGGGGCCAACGTCCTGACTTTC
.	few	TRBV7-9	TRBJ1-5	14	CASGDGAGNQPQHF	TGTGCCAGCGGAGACGGGGCAGGCAATCAGCCCCAGCATTTT
.	few	TRBV6-2/TRBV6-3	TRBJ1-2	11	CASSLKRSYTF	TGTGCCAGCAGCCTTAAGCGAAGCTACACCTTC
.	few	TRBV24-1	TRBJ2-1	11	CATSGGNEQFF	TGTGCCACCAGTGGAGGGAATGAGCAGTTCTTC
TRBD1	.	TRBV7-8	TRBJ2-2	15	CASSSTGADTGELFF	TGTGCCAGCAGCTCGACAGGGGCGGACACCGGGGAGCTGTTTTTT
TRBD1	.	TRBV7-2	TRBJ1-2	15	CASSENRGPRDGYTF	TGTGCCAGCAGCGAAAACAGGGGGCCTAGGGATGGCTACACCTTC
TRBD2	few	TRBV19	TRBJ2-1	15	CASSMGTSGADEQFF	TGTGCCAGTAGTATGGGGACTAGCGGAGCCGATGAGCAGTTCTTC
.	.	TRBV12-3/TRBV12-4	TRBJ2-3	16	CASSPGQTSSTDTQYF	TGTGCCAGCAGTCCCGGACAGACCAGTAGCACAGATACGCAGTATTTT
.	.	TRBV6-5	TRBJ1-5	17	CASSYSAYRVPDQPQHF	TGTGCCAGCAGTTACTCGGCTTACAGGGTCCCGGATCAGCCCCAGCATTTT
.	.	TRBV2	TRBJ2-3	12	CASRGTVDTQYF	TGTGCCAGCAGAGGGACGGTAGATACGCAGTATTTT
.	.	TRBV20-1	TRBJ1-1	13	CSARGPWGTEAFF	TGCAGTGCTAGAGGGCCCTGGGGGACTGAAGCTTTCTTT
TRBD1	.	TRBV4-1	TRBJ2-1	16	CASSQRDRGQFNEQFF	TGCGCCAGCAGCCAGCGGGACAGGGGGCAATTTAATGAGCAGTTCTTC
TRBD2	.	TRBV10-3	TRBJ2-1	17	CAIRGLAGLPWHNEQFF	TGTGCCATCAGAGGACTAGCGGGGCTCCCCTGGCACAATGAGCAGTTCTTC
.	.	TRBV27	TRBJ1-1	16	CASSFSGPRVDTEAFF	TGTGCCAGCAGTTTCTCGGGACCCCGGGTAGATACTGAAGCTTTCTTT
.	.	TRBV14	TRBJ2-5	14	CASSHQLDQETQYF	TGTGCCAGCAGCCATCAACTAGACCAAGAGACCCAGTACTTC
.	few	TRBV27	TRBJ1-1	14	CASSLGSAVSEAFF	TGTGCCAGCAGTTTGGGCAGTGCCGTTTCTGAAGCTTTCTTT
.	many	TRBV7-9	TRBJ2-2	16	CASSLRRVDNTGELFF	TGTGCCAGCAGCTTACGACGCGTCGATAACACCGGGGAGCTGTTTTTT
.	many	TRBV7-9	TRBJ2-5	14	CASSLVGGTGTQYF	TGTGCCAGCAGCTTAGTAGGTGGAACGGGGACCCAGTACTTC
.	.	TRBV10-3	TRBJ1-1	12	CAISESGNQAFF	TGTGCCATCAGTGAGTCAGGGAACCAAGCTTTCTTT